The 17 T cell receptor beta chains listed next were all sequenced from one sample in a study of blood T cell repertoires in COVID-19. The assay was immunoSEQ multiplex PCR, and TCRdb's table has in-frame clones only and misses some. Among 28,000 or so clones listed, over 80% were seen once. Sequenced: peripheral blood. The origin of the receptors is an older man with acute or convalescent COVID-19.

The rearrangement uses TRBV5-1 and TRBJ2-7, with D perhaps matching TRBD2 (5 bases). In germline, CDR1 is SGHRS, CDR2 YFSETQ. The V gene lost 0 bases and the J gene lost 5 bases, with 6 bases spanning the gap. This CDR3 comprises 12 residues. This CDR3 reads CASSLAGDEQYF. The CDR3 region has the DNA TGCGCCAGCAGCTTGGCCGGGGACGAGCAGTACTTC.

This chain uses TRBV30 with TRBJ1-1; D is undetermined. The germline CDR1 and CDR2 sequences are GTSNPN and SVGIG (reference sequence). With 2 bases removed from V and 1 base from J, the gap between germline ends came to 8 bases. CDR3 size: 13 residues. The CDR3 DNA reads as TGTGCCTGGAGTAATGGGAGGAACACTGAAGCTTTCTTT. Encoded protein: CAWSNGRNTEAFF.

The chain links TRBV6-6 to TRBJ2-1; perhaps TRBD2 as D (5 bases). Germline V gene lookup returns CDR1 MNHNY and CDR2 SVGAGI (reference sequence). The CDR3 spans 15 residues. V was clipped by 6 bases and J by 4 bases, with 16 bases between them. The chain's CDR3 is CASRPDYADYNEQFF. CDR3 DNA sequence: TGTGCCAGCAGACCCGACTACGCTGATTACAATGAGCAGTTCTTC.

This sequence joins TRBV11-3 and TRBJ2-7; 10 bases are shared with TRBD1. V lost 5 bases and J lost 0; bases outside the gene matches: 4. CDR3 length: 15 amino acids. The V gene's germline CDR1 is SGHNT and CDR2 YENEEA. Here the CDR3 DNA reads TGTGCCAGCAGCCGGACAGGGGGAAGCTCCTACGAGCAGTACTTC. Its protein is CASSRTGGSSYEQYF.

The V gene is TRBV19, the J gene TRBJ1-5; D gene uncertain. Trimming pared 5 bases from V and 0 bases from J, leaving 5 bases between. CDR1 is LNHDA and CDR2 is SQIVND in the germline V gene (reference sequence). The CDR3 runs 13 residues. The CDR3 DNA reads TGTGCCAGTAGTGTCAGTAGCAATCAGCCCCAGCATTTT. This codes for CASSVSSNQPQHF.

The chain carries TRBV30 and TRBJ1-3, with D possibly TRBD1 on 6 matching bases. Trimming took 4 bases from V and 0 from J, leaving 16 bases between them. This CDR3 comprises 16 residues. Germline CDR1 and CDR2: GTSNPN and SVGIG (reference sequence). The CDR3 spells CAWTPRGGFSGNTIYF. CDR3 bases: TGTGCCTGGACTCCGAGGGGGGGCTTCTCTGGAAACACCATATATTTT.

CDR3 bases: TGCGCCAGCGCTAGGGGGCGCAACGATGAGCAGTTCTTC. It specifies CASARGRNDEQFF. The V gene is TRBV4-3, the J gene TRBJ2-1; 7 positions agree with TRBD1. Germline V lookup: CDR1 LGHNA, CDR2 YSLEER. This CDR3 has 13 amino acids. V shed 8 bases and J 8 bases; nucleotides not matched to a gene: 9.

This clone was found once. The gene calls are TRBV7-2 and TRBJ1-6; D ambiguous. The V gene lost 5 bases and the J gene lost 7 bases, with 12 bases spanning the gap. The CDR3 spans 14 residues. CDR1 and CDR2 from the germline V gene are SGHTA and FQGNSA. CDR3 sequence reads: CASSTRDPNSPLHF. CDR3 DNA: TGTGCCAGCAGCACCCGGGATCCCAATTCACCCCTCCACTTT.

This clone turned up a few times. This sequence joins TRBV18 and TRBJ2-2; D gene uncertain. Germline V CDR1 and CDR2: KGHSH, LQKENI. This CDR3 is built from 13 residues. V shed 2 bases and J shed 2 bases, with 3 bases lying between them. CDR3 in DNA: TGTGCCAGCTCACCAGGCAACACCGGGGAGCTGTTTTTT. It encodes CASSPGNTGELFF.

The rearrangement links TRBV5-5 to TRBJ2-1; D is possibly TRBD1 (8 bases). Trimming stripped 4 bases from V and 9 bases from J, with 17 bases between. Germline V lookup: CDR1 SGHKS, CDR2 YYEKEE (reference sequence). This CDR3 spans 14 amino acids. CDR3 in amino acids: CASSNRGGAGEQFF. The CDR3 DNA follows: TGTGCCAGCAGCAACAGGGGGGGCGCCGGTGAGCAGTTCTTC.

This clone showed up just once. This rearrangement joins TRBV5-1 to TRBJ2-5; D perhaps matches TRBD2 (5 bases). Germline CDR1 SGHRS, CDR2 YFSETQ. There are 15 residues in the CDR3. The germline V and J ends were trimmed by 3 bases and 0 bases, with 12 bases remaining between them. The CDR3 spells CASSYARGNQETQYF. The CDR3 DNA reads as TGCGCCAGCAGCTACGCCCGGGGAAACCAAGAGACCCAGTACTTC. Complete variable domain (other parts from reference TRBV5-1 and TRBJ2-5): KAGVTQTPRYLIKTRGQQVTLSCSPISGHRSVSWYQQTPGQGLQFLFEYFSETQRNKGNFPGRFSGRQFSNSRSEMNVSTLELGDSALYLCASSYARGNQETQYFGPGTRLLVL.

The chain uses TRBV6-6 and TRBJ2-5; D may be TRBD1 (6 bases). This CDR3 spans 14 amino acids. The ends were cut back, 6 bases at V and 4 bases at J, with 15 bases in the middle. The germline V gene has CDR1 MNHNY and CDR2 SVGAGI (reference sequence). The CDR3 is CASSRSPRGETQYF. CDR3 nucleotide sequence: TGTGCCAGCAGCCGATCCCCCAGGGGAGAGACCCAGTACTTC.

This chain uses TRBV19 with TRBJ2-1; 9 positions agree with TRBD1. Germline CDR1 is LNHDA and CDR2 is SQIVND (reference sequence). The J segment lost 8 bases and the V segment lost 8 bases, leaving 10 bases of the junction unmatched. This CDR3 spans 14 amino acids. CDR3 sequence: CASSPGQGGHEQFF. CDR3 nucleotide sequence: TGTGCCAGTTCCCCGGGACAGGGAGGGCATGAGCAGTTCTTC.

V and J are TRBV7-3 and TRBJ1-1, with a possible D match to TRBD1 (6 bases). The CDR3 extends over 13 amino acids. Per the germline V gene, CDR1 is SGHTA and CDR2 is FQGTGA. Trimming stripped 6 bases from V and 5 bases from J, with 13 bases between. DNA of the CDR3: TGTGCCAGCAGGCAACAGGGAGGGACTGAAGCTTTCTTT. Its protein product is CASRQQGGTEAFF.

This clone was detected once. The chain couples TRBV2 to TRBJ1-2; 11 nucleotides line up with TRBD1. This CDR3 contains 16 residues. The J segment lost 2 bases and the V segment lost 5 bases, leaving 7 bases of the junction unmatched. Germline V gene lookup returns CDR1 SNHLY and CDR2 FYNNEI. The CDR3 DNA reads TGTGCCAGCAGTACGGGAAGGGACAGGGGGAACTATGGCTACACCTTC. Translated, it gives CASSTGRDRGNYGYTF. Using reference TRBV2 and TRBJ1-2 for the parts outside the CDR3, the full variable domain is EPEVTQTPSHQVTQMGQEVILRCVPISNHLYFYWYRQILGQKVEFLVSFYNNEISEKSEIFDDQFSVERPDGSNFTLKIRSTKLEDSAMYFCASSTGRDRGNYGYTFGSGTRLTVV.

This clone has just a few counts. The genes are TRBV7-2 and TRBJ1-1; 7 nucleotides match TRBD1. J gave up 1 base and V 8 bases, and 4 bases lay outside the gene matches. CDR1 is SGHTA and CDR2 is FQGNSA in the germline V gene. This CDR3 region has 13 residues. This CDR3 reads CASLGQPNTEAFF. CDR3 DNA: TGTGCCAGCTTGGGACAGCCGAACACTGAAGCTTTCTTT.

The sample holds a few counts of this clone. The chain employs TRBV4-2 and TRBJ1-1, with a tentative D call TRBD1 (6 bases). Per germline, CDR1 LGHNA and CDR2 YNFKEQ. This CDR3 region has 15 residues. V shed 2 bases and J shed 4 bases, with 14 bases lying between them. CDR3 nucleotides: TGTGCCAGCAGCCAATCCCCACAGGGAATCACTGAAGCTTTCTTT. Its translation is CASSQSPQGITEAFF.